The subject of this entry is one TCR beta chain. Its target is not known. The entry originates in a study of radiation and T cells in renal cell carcinoma. Findings and limits, study-wide: From baseline, blood top tumor clonotypes peaked at 2 weeks post-radiation.

Only in-frame clones appear in the TCRdb table, and some are missing; sequencing was by immunoSEQ multiplex PCR. Counted here are tens of thousands of clones, around four fifths occurring once; the ten biggest clones make up 9.4%. Time point denoted: blood 4 weeks post-SBRT, at nephrectomy. As for treatment: 15 Gy SBRT to primary tumor, nephrectomy 4 weeks later. Nephrectomy followed 15 Gy stereotactic body radiation by 4 weeks. Radiation-treated patients gave blood at baseline, week 2 and week 4. CDR1 is SGHTA, CDR2 FQGTGA, per germline. The CDR3 runs to 15 residues. The V gene end was trimmed by 2 bases and the J gene end by 6 bases; junction bases not matched to a gene: 5.

The chain combines TRBV7-3 with TRBJ2-1, with 9 nucleotides matching TRBD1. The sequence was collected from a man aged 45-65 years with renal cell carcinoma. The source was blood, collected from a patient whose treatment included radiotherapy and nephrectomy. Here the CDR3 DNA reads TGTGCCAGCAGCTTATACCGGGACAGGGCCAATGAGCAGTTCTTC. Its translation: CASSLYRDRANEQFF.